This T cell receptor beta chain was captured by sequencing in a study of blood T cells in healthy people across ages. Study-wide results and caveats: Samples with more naive T cells showed higher observed beta diversity.

The authors ran a second PCR of roughly 6 to 11 cycles using a sample-barcoded 5' primer and a J-beta primer mix. TCRdb called the 5' RACE reads again in MiXCR, with one record for every CDR3 protein. Of about 800,000 distinct CDR3 sequences listed, roughly 25% are singletons. Germline values: CDR1 SGHTA, CDR2 FQGNSA. Trimming took 2 bases from V and 10 from J, leaving 9 bases between them. CDR3 size: 11 residues. This clonotype was picked up a small number of times. Its antigen remains unidentified. A much larger clone differs by one base, so this may be a read error. This same sample was also taken into another study, of T cells of mothers and their children.

This chain connects TRBV7-2 to TRBJ2-7; D unresolved. Sequencing input: blood. The receptor comes from a boy between 10 and 17 years old in good health. In nucleotides, the CDR3 is TGTGCCAGCAGCTTATCAGAGAACCAGTACTTC. Its protein is CASSLSENQYF.